The present entry profiles one TCR beta chain with its context. The germline V and J ends were trimmed by 6 bases and 4 bases, with 7 bases remaining between them. Germline loops: CDR1 MNHEY, CDR2 SVGAGI. The CDR3 has 12 residues. Sequenced by immunoSEQ multiplex PCR; TCRdb stores in-frame clones only, minus some. The profile shows approximately 97,000 clones, 75% to 90% of them singletons. This entry belongs to a study of blood T cell repertoires in COVID-19. The overall study: Acute and convalescent COVID-19 samples came from the United States, Italy and Spain.

This chain connects TRBV6-5 to TRBJ1-5, with D hard to call. Sample: peripheral blood. The sequence derives from a woman over 75 with acute or convalescent COVID-19. The CDR3 sequence: CASRTGNQPQHF. CDR3 nucleotides: TGTGCCAGCAGGACTGGGAATCAGCCCCAGCATTTT.